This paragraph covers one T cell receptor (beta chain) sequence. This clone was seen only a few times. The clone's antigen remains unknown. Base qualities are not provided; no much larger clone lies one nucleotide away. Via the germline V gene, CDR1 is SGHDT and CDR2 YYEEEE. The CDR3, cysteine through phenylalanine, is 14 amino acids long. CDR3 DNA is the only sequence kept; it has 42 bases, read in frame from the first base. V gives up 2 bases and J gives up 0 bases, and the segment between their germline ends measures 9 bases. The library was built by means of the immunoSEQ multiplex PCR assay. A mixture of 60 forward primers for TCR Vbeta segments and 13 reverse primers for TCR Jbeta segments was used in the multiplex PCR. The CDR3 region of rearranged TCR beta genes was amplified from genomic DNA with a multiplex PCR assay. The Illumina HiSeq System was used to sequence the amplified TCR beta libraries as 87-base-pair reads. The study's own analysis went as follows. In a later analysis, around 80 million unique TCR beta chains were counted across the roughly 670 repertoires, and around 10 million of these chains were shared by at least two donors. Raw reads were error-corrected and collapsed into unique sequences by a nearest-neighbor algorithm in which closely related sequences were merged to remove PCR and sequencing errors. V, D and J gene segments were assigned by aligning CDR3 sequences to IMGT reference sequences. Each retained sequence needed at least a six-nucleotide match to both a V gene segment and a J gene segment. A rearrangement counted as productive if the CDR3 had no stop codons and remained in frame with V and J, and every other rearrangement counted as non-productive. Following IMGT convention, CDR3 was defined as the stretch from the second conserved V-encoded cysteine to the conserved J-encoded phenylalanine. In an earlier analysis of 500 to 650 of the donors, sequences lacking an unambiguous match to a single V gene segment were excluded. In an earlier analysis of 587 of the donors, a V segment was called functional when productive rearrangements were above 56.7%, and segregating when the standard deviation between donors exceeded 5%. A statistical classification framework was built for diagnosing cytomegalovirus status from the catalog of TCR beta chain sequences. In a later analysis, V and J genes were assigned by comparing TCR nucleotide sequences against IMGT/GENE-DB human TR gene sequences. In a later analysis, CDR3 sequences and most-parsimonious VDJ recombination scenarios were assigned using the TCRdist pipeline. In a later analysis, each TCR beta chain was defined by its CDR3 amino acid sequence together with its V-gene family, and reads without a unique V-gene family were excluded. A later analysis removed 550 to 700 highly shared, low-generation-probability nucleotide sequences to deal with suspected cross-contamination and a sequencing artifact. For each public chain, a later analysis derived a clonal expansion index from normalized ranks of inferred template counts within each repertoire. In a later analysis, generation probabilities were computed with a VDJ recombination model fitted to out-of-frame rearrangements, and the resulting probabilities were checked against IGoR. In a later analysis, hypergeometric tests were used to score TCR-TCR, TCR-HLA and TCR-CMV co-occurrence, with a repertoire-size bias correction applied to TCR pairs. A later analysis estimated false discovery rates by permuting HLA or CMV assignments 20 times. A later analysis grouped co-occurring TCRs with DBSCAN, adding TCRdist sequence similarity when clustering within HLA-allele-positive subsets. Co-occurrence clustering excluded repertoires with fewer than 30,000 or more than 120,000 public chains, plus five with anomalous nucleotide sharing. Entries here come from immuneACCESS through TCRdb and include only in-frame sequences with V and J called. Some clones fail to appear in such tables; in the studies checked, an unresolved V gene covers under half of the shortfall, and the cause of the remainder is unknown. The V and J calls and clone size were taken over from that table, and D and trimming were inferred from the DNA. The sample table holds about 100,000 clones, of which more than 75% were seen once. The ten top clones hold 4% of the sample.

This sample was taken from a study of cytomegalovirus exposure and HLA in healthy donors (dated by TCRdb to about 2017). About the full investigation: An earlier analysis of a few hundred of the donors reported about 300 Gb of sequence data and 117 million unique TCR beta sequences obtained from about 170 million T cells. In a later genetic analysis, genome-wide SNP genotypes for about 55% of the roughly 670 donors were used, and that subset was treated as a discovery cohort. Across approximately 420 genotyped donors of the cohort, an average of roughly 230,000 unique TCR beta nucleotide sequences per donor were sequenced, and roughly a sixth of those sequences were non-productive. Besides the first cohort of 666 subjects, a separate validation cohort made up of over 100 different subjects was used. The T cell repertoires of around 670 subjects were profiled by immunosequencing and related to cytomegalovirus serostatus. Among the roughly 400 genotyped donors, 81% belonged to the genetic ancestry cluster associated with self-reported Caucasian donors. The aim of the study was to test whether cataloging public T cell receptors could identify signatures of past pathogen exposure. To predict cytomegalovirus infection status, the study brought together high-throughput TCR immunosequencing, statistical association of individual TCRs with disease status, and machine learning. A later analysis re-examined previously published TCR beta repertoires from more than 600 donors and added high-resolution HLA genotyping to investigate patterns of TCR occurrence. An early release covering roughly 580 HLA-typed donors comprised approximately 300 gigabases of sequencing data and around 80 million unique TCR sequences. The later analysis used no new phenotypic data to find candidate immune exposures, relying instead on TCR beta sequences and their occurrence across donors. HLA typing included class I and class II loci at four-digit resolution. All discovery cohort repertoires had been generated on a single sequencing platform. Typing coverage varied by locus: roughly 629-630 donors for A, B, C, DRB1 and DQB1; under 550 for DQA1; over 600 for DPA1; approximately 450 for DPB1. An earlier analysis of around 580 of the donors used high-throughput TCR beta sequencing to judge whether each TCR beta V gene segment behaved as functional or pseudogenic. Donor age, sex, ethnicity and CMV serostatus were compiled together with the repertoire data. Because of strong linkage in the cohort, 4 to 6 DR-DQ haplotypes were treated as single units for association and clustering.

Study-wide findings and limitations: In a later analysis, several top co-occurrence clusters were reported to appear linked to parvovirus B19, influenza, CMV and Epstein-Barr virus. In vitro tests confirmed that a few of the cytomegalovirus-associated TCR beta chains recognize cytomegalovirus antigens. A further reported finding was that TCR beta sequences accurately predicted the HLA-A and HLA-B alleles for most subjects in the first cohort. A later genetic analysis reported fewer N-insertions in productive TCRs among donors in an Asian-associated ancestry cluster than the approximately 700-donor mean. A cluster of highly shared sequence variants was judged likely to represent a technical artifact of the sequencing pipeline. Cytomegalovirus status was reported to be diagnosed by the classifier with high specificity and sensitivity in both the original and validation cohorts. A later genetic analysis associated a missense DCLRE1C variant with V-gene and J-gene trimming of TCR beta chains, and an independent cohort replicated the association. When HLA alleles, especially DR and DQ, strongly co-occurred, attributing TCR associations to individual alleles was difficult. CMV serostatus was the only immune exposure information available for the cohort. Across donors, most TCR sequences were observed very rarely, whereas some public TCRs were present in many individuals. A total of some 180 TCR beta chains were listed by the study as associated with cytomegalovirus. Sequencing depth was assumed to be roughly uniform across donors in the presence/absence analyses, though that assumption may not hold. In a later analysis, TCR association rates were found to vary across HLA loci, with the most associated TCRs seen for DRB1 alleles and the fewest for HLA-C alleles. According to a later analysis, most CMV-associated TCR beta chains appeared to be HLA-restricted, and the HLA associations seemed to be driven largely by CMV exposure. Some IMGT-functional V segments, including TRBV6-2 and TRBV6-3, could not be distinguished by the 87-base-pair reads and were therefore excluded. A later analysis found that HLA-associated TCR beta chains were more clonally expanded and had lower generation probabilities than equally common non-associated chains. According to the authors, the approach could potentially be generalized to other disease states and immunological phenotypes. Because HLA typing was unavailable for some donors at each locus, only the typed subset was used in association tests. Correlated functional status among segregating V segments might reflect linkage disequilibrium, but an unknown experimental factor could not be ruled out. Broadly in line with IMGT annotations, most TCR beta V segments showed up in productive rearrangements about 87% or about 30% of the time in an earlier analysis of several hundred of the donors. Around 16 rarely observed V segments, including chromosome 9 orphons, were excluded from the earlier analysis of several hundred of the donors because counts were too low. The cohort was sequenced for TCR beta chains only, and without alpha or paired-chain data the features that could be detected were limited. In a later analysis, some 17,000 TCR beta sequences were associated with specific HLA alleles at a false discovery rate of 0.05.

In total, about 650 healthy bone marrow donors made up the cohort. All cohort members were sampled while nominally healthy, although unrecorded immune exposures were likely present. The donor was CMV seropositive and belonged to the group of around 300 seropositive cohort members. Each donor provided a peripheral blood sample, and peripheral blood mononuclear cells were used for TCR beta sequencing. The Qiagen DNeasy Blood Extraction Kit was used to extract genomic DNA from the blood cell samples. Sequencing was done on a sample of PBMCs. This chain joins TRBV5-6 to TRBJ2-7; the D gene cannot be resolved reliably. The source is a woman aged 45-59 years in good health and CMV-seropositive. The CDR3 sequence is CASSLYGDSYEQYF. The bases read TGTGCCAGCAGCTTATACGGTGACTCCTACGAGCAGTACTTC.